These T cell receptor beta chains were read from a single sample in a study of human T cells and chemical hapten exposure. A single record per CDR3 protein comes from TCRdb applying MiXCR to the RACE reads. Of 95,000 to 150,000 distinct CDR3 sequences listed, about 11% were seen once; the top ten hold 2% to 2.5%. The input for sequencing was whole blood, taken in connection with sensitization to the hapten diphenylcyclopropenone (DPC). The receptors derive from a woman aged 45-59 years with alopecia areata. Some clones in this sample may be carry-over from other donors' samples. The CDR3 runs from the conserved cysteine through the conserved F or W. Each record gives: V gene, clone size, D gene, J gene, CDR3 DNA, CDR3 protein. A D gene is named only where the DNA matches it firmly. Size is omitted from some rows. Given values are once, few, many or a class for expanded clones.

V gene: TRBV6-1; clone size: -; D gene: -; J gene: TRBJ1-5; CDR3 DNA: TGTGCCAGCACCCTCCTAACGCAGGGCAATCAGCCCCAGCATTTT; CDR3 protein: CASTLLTQGNQPQHF
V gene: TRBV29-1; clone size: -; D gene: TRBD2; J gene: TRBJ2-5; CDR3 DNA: TGCAGCGTTGAAGCCCCCGGACTAGCGGGAGTAGAGACCCAGTACTTC; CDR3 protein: CSVEAPGLAGVETQYF
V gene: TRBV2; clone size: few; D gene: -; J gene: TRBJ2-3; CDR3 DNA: TGTGCCAGCAGTGAAGCTAGAAACACAGATACGCAGTATTTT; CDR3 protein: CASSEARNTDTQYF
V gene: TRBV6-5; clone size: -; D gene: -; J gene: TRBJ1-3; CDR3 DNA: TGTGCCAGCACTGAAATCTCTGGAAACACCATATATTTT; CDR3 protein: CASTEISGNTIYF
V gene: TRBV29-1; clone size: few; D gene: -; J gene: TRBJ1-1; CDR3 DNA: TGCAGCGCCGGCACCGGAGGCGGTGAAGCTTTCTTT; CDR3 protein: CSAGTGGGEAFF
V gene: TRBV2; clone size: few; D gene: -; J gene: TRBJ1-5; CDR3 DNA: TGTGCCAGCAGTGCCCTGCGTGCTGGACAGCCCCAGCATTTT; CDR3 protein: CASSALRAGQPQHF
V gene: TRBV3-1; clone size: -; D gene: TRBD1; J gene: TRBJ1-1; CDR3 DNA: TGTGCCAGCAGCCCGTGGACAGGATTGAACACTGAAGCTTTCTTT; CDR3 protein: CASSPWTGLNTEAFF
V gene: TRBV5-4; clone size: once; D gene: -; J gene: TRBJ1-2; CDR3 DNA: TGTGCCAGCAGCTTGGAAAGACCGCTTACCTATGGCTACACCTTC; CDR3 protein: CASSLERPLTYGYTF
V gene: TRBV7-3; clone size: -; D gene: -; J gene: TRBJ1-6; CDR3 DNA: TGTGCCAGCAGCTTGAATGCAGGGAATAATTCACCCCTCCACTTT; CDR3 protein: CASSLNAGNNSPLHF
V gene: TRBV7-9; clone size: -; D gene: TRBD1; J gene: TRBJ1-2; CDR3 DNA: TGTGCCAGCAGCTTACTTTCCCCTCGGCCAGGGGGTTATGGCTACACCTTC; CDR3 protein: CASSLLSPRPGGYGYTF
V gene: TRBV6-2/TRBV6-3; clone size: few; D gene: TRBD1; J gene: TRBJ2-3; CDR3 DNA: TGTGCCAGCAGTCCATACAGGGGGATCACAGATACGCAGTATTTT; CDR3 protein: CASSPYRGITDTQYF
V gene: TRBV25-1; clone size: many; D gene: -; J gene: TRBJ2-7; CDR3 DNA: TGTGCCAGCAGTGAATGGGAAGGGGACGAGCAGTACTTC; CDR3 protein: CASSEWEGDEQYF
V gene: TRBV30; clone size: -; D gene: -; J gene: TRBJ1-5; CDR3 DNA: TGTGCCTGGACCTATCAAGGCGTGTCCGGTCAGCCCCAGCATTTT; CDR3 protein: CAWTYQGVSGQPQHF
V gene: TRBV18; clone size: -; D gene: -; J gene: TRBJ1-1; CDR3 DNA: TGTGCCAGCTCACCTACCCCTAGAAGGGAGACTAACACTGAAGCTTTCTTT; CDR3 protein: CASSPTPRRETNTEAFF
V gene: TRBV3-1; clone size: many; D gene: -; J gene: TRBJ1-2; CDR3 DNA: TGTGCCAGCAGCCGTTCCGGGACGGAGGCGGCATACTATGGCTACACCTTC; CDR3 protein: CASSRSGTEAAYYGYTF
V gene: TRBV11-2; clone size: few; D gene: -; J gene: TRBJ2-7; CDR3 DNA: TGTGCCAGCAGCTTAGATCCAGGCACCTACGAGCAGTACTTC; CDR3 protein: CASSLDPGTYEQYF
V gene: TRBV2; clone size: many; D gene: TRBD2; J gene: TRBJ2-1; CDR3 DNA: TGTGCCAGCAAAGGACTAGCGGGGGACCTCTACAATGAGCAGTTCTTC; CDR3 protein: CASKGLAGDLYNEQFF
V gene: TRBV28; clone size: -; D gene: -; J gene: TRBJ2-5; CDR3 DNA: TGTGCCAGCAGTTTAGGGGCGGGGCGAGAGACCCAGTACTTC; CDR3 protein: CASSLGAGRETQYF
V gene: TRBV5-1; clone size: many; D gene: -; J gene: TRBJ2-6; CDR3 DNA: TGCGCCAGCAAGCTTGACCTGGCCTCTGGGGCCAACGTCCTGACTTTC; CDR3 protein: CASKLDLASGANVLTF
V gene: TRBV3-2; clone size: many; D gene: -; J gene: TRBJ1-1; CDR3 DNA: TGTGCCAGCAGCCATGACAGGACAGGCCCACTTATGAACACTGAAGCTTTCTTT; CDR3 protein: CASSHDRTGPLMNTEAFF
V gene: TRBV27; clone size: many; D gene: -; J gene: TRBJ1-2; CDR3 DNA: TGTGCCAGCAGTTTAAGGGGGGCGAACTATGGCTACACCTTC; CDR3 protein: CASSLRGANYGYTF
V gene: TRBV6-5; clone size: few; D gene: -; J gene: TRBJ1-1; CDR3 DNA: TGTGCCAGCAGTTTAGGACGGATGAACACTGAAGCTTTCTTT; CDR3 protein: CASSLGRMNTEAFF
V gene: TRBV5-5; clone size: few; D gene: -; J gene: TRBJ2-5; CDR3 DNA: TGTGCCAGCAGCAAGGGACCTGCCAGGGAGACCCAGTACTTC; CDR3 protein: CASSKGPARETQYF
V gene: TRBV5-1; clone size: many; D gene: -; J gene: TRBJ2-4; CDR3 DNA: TGCGCCAGCAGCCGGGACCTCACCAGCAAAAACATTCAGTACTTC; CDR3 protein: CASSRDLTSKNIQYF
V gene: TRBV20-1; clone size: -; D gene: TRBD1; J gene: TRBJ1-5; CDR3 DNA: TGCAGTGCTAGGAGGGGGCACTCAGACAATCAGCCCCAGCATTTT; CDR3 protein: CSARRGHSDNQPQHF
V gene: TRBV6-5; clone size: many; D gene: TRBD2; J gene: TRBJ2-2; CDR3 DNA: TGTGCCAGCAGTTACATCGGACTAGCGGGTTCGAACACCGGGGAGCTGTTTTTT; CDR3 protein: CASSYIGLAGSNTGELFF
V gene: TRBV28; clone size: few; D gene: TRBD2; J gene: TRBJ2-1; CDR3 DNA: TGTGCCAGCAGTTTAGGGACTAGCGGGAGCGATGAGCAGTTCTTC; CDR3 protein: CASSLGTSGSDEQFF
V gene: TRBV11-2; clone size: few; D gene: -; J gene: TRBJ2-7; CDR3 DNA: TGTGCCAGCAGCTCAGCTCTTAGCGGCTTCTCCTACGAGCAGTACTTC; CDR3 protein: CASSSALSGFSYEQYF
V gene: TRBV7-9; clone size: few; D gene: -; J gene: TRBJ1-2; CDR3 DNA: TGTGCCAGCAGCAATACCTTGGGGGGCGACCTTGCCTATGGCTACACCTTC; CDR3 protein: CASSNTLGGDLAYGYTF
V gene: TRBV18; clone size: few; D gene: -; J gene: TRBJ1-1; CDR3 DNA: TGTGCCAGCTCACCCGGGACACCCGGAGCCACTGAAGCTTTCTTT; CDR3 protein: CASSPGTPGATEAFF
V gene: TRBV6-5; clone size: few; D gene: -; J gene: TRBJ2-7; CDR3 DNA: TGTGCCAGCAGTTACTCCTCTTCGAGGACCTACGAGCAGTACTTC; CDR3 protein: CASSYSSSRTYEQYF
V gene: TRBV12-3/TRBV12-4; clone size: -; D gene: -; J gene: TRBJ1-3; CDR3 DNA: TGTGCCAGCAGTTCTGGCAGGTCTGGAAACACCATATATTTT; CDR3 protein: CASSSGRSGNTIYF
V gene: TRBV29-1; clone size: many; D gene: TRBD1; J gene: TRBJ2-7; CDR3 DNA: TGCAGCGTTGAGGGGGAGGGGACAGGGAGATACGAGCAGTACTTC; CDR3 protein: CSVEGEGTGRYEQYF
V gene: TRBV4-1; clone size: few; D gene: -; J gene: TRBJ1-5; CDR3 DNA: TGCGCCAGCAGCCTATACAGGGATAGCAATCAGCCCCAGCATTTT; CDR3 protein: CASSLYRDSNQPQHF
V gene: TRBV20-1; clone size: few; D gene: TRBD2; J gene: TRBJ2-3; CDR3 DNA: TGCAGTGCCCTGGGACTACCCAGCCCAGATACGCAGTATTTT; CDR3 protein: CSALGLPSPDTQYF
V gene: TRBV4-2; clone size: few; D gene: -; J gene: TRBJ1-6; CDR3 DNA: TGTGCCAGCAGCGGCGGCCTGGGAGATAACAATTCACCCCTCCACTTT; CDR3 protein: CASSGGLGDNNSPLHF
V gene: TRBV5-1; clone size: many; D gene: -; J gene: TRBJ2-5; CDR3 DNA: TGCGCCAGCAGCTTGACAGTAGTTGAGACCCAGTACTTC; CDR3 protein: CASSLTVVETQYF
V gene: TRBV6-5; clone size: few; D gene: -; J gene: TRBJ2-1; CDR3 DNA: TGTGCCAGCAGTTACTCGAGCTACCCTGGGCAGTTCTTC; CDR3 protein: CASSYSSYPGQFF
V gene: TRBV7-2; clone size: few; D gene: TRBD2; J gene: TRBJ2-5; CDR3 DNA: TGTGCCAGCAGCTTAGCGTTCACTAGCGGGGCCCAGTACTTC; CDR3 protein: CASSLAFTSGAQYF
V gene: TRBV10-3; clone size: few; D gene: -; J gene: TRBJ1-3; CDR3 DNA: TGTGCCATCAGTCCCGATGCACCCAGGGACTCTGGAAACACCATATATTTT; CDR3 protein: CAISPDAPRDSGNTIYF
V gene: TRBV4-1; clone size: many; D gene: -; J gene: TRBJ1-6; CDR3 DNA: TGCGCCAGCAGCCAAGTAACCGGGGACGCTTCACCCCTCCACTTT; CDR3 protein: CASSQVTGDASPLHF
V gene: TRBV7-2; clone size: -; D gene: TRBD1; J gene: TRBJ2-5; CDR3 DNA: TGTGCCAGCAGCTCCGACAGGGGTACGGAGACCCAGTACTTC; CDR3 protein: CASSSDRGTETQYF
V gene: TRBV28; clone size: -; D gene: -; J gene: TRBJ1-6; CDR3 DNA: TGTGCCAGCAGTCCCTTTACAGGAGGCGGTTCACCCCTCCACTTT; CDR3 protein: CASSPFTGGGSPLHF
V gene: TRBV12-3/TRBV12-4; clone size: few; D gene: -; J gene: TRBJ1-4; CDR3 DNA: TGTGCCAGCAGTTTAGGACCTGAAAAACTGTTTTTT; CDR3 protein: CASSLGPEKLFF
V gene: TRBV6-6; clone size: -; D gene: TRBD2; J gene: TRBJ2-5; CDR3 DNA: TGTGCCAGCGGAGCTAGCGGAGCACAAGAGACCCAGTACTTC; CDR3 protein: CASGASGAQETQYF
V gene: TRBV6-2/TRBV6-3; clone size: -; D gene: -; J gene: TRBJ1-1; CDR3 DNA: TGTGCCAGCAGGACACCGGGACAGAACACTGAAGCTTTCTTT; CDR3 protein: CASRTPGQNTEAFF
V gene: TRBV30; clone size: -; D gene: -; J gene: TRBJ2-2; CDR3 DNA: TGTGCCTGGAGTCCCGGCGGGGAGCTGTTTTTT; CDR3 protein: CAWSPGGELFF
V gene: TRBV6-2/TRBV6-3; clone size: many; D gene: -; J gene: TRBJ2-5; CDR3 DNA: TGTGCCAGCAGTTACAAAGGGGGAGAGACCCAGTACTTC; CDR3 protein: CASSYKGGETQYF